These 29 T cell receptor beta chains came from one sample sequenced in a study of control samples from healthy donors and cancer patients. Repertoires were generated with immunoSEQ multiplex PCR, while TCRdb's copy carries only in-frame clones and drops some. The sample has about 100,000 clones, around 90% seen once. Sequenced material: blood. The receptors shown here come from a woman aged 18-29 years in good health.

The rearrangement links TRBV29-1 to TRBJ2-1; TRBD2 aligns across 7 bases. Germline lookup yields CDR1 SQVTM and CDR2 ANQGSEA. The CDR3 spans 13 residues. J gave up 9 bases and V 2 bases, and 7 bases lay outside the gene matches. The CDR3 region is CSVERGESTEQFF. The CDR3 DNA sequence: TGCAGCGTTGAACGGGGGGAATCGACTGAGCAGTTCTTC.

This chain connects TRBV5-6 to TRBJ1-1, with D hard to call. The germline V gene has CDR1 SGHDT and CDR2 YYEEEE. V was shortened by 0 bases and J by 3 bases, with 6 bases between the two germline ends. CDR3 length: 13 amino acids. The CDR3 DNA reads TGTGCCAGCAGCTTGGACCGGGACACTGAAGCTTTCTTT. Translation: CASSLDRDTEAFF.

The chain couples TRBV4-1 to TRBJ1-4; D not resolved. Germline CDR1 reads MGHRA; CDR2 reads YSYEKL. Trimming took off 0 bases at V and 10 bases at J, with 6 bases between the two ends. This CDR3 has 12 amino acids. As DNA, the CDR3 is TGCGCCAGCAGCCAAGATGGCAGAAAACTGTTTTTT. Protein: CASSQDGRKLFF.

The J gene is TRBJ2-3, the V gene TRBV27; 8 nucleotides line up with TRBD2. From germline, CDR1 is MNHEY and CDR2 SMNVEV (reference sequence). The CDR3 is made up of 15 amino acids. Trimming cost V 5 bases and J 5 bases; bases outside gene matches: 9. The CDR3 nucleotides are TGTGCCAGCAGTACCCTCGGGGGGGCGGGAGATACGCAGTATTTT. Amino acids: CASSTLGGAGDTQYF.

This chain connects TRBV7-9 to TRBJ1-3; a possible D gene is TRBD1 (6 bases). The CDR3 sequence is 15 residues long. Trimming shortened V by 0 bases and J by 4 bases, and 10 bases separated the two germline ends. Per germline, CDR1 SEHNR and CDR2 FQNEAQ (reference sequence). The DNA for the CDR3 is TGTGCCAGCAGCTTAGCGCAGGGGAGAGGAAACACCATATATTTT. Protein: CASSLAQGRGNTIYF.

Here the CDR3 reads CASSSLLPGTGGTDTQYF. For the CDR3, the DNA is TGTGCCAGCAGTTCCCTTCTTCCCGGGACAGGGGGCACAGATACGCAGTATTTT. The chain joins TRBV6-2 or TRBV6-3 to TRBJ2-3; TRBD1 aligns across 10 bases. Germline CDR1 MNHEY, CDR2 SVGEGT. CDR3 length: 18 residues. J lost 1 base, V lost 4 bases, and 11 bases had no gene match.

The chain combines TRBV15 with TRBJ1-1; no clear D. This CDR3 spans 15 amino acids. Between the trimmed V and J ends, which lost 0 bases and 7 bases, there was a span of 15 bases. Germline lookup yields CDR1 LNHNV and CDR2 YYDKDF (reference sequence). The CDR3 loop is CATSRDWSTGFEAFF. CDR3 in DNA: TGTGCCACCAGCAGAGATTGGTCTACGGGGTTTGAAGCTTTCTTT.

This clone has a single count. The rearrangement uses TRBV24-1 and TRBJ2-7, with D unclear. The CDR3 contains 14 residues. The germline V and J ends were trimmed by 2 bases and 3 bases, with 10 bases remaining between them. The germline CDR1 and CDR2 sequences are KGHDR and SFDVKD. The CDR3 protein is CATSDSSGDYEQYF. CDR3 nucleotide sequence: TGTGCCACCAGTGATTCCTCCGGCGACTACGAGCAGTACTTC.

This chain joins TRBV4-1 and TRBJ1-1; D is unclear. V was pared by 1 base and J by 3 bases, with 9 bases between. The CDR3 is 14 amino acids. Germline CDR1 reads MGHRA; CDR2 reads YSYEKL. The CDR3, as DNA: TGCGCCAGCAGCCAAGGTGGGAGGGACACTGAAGCTTTCTTT. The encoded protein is CASSQGGRDTEAFF.

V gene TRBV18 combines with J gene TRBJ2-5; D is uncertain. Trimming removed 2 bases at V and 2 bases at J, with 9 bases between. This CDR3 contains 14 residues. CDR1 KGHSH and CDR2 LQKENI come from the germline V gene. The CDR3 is CASSPLGIQETQYF. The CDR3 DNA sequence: TGTGCCAGCTCACCATTGGGGATTCAAGAGACCCAGTACTTC.

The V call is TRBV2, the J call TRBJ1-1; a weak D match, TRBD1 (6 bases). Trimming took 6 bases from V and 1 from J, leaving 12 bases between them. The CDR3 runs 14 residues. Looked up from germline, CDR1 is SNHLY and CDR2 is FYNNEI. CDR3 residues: CASSRGQPNTEAFF. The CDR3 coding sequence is TGTGCCAGCAGCCGCGGACAGCCGAACACTGAAGCTTTCTTT. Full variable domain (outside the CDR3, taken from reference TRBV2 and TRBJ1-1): EPEVTQTPSHQVTQMGQEVILRCVPISNHLYFYWYRQILGQKVEFLVSFYNNEISEKSEIFDDQFSVERPDGSNFTLKIRSTKLEDSAMYFCASSRGQPNTEAFFGQGTRLTVV.

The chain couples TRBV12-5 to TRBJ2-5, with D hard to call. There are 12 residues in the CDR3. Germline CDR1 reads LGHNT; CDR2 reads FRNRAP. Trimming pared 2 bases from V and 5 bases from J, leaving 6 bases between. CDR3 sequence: CASGLRDETQYF. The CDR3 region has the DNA TGTGCTAGTGGTTTGCGCGATGAGACCCAGTACTTC.

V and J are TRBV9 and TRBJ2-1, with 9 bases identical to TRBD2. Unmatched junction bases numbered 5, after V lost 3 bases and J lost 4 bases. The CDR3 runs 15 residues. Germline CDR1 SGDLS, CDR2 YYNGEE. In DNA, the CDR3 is TGTGCCAGCAGCGCGAGCGGGAGGCTATACAATGAGCAGTTCTTC. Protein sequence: CASSASGRLYNEQFF.

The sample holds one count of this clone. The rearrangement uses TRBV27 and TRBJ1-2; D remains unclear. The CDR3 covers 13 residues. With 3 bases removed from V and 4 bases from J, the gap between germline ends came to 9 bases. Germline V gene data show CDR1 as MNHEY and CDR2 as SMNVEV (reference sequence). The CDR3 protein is CASSFTSRYGYTF. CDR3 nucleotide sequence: TGTGCCAGCAGTTTTACCAGCCGCTATGGCTACACCTTC.

Written as DNA, the CDR3 is TGTGCCAGCAGTGAACCCCTCGTCGCCCTTGAAGCTTTCTTT. Translating gives CASSEPLVALEAFF. The chain is built from TRBV2 and TRBJ1-1, with D unresolved. The CDR3 sequence is 14 residues long. Germline V gene data show CDR1 as SNHLY and CDR2 as FYNNEI. The V end was cut by 2 bases, the J end by 7 bases, with 14 bases between.

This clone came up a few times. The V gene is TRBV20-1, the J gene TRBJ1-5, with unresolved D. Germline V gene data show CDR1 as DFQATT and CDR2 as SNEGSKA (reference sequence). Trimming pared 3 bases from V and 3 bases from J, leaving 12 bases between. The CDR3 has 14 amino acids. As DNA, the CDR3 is TGCAGTGCTAGTTTTCCGGACTTCAATCAGCCCCAGCATTTT. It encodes CSASFPDFNQPQHF.

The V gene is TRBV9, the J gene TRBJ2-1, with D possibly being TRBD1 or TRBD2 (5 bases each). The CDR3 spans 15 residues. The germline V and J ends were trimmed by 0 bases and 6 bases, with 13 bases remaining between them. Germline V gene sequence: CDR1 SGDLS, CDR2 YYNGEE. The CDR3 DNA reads TGTGCCAGCAGCGTAGGATGGGACGTGGGCAATGAGCAGTTCTTC. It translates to CASSVGWDVGNEQFF.

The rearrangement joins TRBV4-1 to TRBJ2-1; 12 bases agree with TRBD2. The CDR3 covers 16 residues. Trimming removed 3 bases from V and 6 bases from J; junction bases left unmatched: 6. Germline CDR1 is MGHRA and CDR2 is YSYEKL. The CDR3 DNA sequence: TGCGCCAGCAGCCATTCTAGCGGGGGGGCCATCAATGAGCAGTTCTTC. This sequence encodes CASSHSSGGAINEQFF.

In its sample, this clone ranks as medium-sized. The CDR3 loop reads CASSPRVSQRTEAFF. CDR3 DNA: TGTGCCAGCAGCCCGCGGGTCTCCCAGAGGACTGAAGCTTTCTTT. The chain employs TRBV11-2 and TRBJ1-1; D gene ambiguous. V was trimmed by 5 bases and J by 5 bases, leaving 18 bases between them. The CDR3 loop spans 15 amino acids. Germline V gene sequence: CDR1 SGHAT, CDR2 FQNNGV. Drawing the rest from reference TRBV11-2 and TRBJ1-1, the complete variable domain is EAGVAQSPRYKIIEKRQSVAFWCNPISGHATLYWYQQILGQGPKLLIQFQNNGVVDDSQLPKDRFSAERLKGVDSTLKIQPAKLEDSAVYLCASSPRVSQRTEAFFGQGTRLTVV.

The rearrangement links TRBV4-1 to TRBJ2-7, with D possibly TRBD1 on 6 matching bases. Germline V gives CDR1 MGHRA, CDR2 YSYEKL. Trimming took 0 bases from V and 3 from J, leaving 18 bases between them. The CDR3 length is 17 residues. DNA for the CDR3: TGCGCCAGCAGCCAAGAACACCAGGGACAAGGGTACTACGAGCAGTACTTC. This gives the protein CASSQEHQGQGYYEQYF.

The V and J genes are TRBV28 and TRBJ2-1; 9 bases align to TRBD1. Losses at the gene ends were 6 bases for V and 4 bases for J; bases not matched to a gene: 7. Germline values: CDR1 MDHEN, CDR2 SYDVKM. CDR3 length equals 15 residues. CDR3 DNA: TGTGCCAGCAGAGAGGACAGGGGACTTTACAATGAGCAGTTCTTC. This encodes CASREDRGLYNEQFF.

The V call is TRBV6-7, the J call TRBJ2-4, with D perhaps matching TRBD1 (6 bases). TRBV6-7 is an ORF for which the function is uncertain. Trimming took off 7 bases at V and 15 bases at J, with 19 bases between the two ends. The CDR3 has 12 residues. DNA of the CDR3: TGTGCCAGCACTAACCGGGACAAGAGCCGGTACTTC. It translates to CASTNRDKSRYF.

The CDR3 here is CASRGTGANYGYTF. CDR3 in DNA: TGTGCCAGCCGTGGGACGGGAGCTAACTATGGCTACACCTTC. This chain connects TRBV25-1 to TRBJ1-2, with D possibly being TRBD1 (5 bases). This CDR3 contains 14 residues. Deletions cut 8 bases from V and 0 bases from J, with 13 bases between. Germline V CDR1 and CDR2: MGHDK, SYGVNS.

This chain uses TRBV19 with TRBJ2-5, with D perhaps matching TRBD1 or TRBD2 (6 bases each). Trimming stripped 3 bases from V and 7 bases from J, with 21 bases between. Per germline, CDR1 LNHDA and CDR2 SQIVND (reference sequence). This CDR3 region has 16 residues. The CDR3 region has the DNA TGTGCCAGTAGTATCCCTAACTCGGGGGCGGATGGGACCCAGTACTTC. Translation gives CASSIPNSGADGTQYF.

In nucleotides, the CDR3 is TGTGCCAGCAGCGAGTCGCTAGCGGGAGTTGGAGAGACCCAGTACTTC. It specifies CASSESLAGVGETQYF. The chain is built from TRBV5-4 and TRBJ2-5; 10 bases are shared with TRBD2. J lost 4 bases, V lost 4 bases, and 10 bases had no gene match. The CDR3 is 16 amino acids. Germline V CDR1 and CDR2: SGHNT, YYREEE (reference sequence).

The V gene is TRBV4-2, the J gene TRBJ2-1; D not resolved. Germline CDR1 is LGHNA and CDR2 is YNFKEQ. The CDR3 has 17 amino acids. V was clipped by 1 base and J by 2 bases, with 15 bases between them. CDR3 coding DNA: TGTGCCAGCAGCCAAGCTCCCGCTGCCGAACCCTACAATGAGCAGTTCTTC. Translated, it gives CASSQAPAAEPYNEQFF.

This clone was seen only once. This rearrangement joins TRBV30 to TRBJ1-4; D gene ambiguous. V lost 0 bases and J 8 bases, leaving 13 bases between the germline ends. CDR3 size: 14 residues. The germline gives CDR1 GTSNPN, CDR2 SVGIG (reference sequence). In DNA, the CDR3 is TGTGCCTGGAGTGTGTCGGGGATGGGAGAAAAACTGTTTTTT. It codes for CAWSVSGMGEKLFF.

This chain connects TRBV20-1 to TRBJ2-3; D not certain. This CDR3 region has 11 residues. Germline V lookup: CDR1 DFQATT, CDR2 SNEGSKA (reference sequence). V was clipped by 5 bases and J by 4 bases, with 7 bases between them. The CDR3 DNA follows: TGCAGTGCTGTCTCAGCAGATACGCAGTATTTT. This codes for CSAVSADTQYF.

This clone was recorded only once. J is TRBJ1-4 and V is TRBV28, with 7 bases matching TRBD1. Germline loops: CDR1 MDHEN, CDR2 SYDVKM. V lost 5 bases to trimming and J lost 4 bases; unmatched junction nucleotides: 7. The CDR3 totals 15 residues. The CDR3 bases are TGTGCCAGCAGTCCCCCGACAGGGTTTAATGAAAAACTGTTTTTT. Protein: CASSPPTGFNEKLFF.